Detailed here is one TCR beta chain. This clone has more than one count but fewer than ten. Its cognate antigen has yet to be identified. The record has no base qualities; no much larger clone is one base away. TCRbeta CDR3 regions were amplified from genomic DNA by means of the immunoSEQ Assay, a bias-controlled multiplex PCR. As for how the authors treated the data: The number of nucleated cells in each sample was estimated by amplification of reference gene primers within the assay. To quantify the absolute abundance of each unique TCRbeta CDR3 rearrangement, sequence reads were collapsed and filtered. Productive Simpson clonality was computed per sample as the square root of Simpson's diversity index over productive rearrangements. In its TCRdb copy, this immuneACCESS table keeps in-frame sequences only and misses some clones. Where compared with another copy, unresolved V genes explain less than half of these, and the others have no known cause. V and J calls and clone size are copied from that table; D and trimming were computed from the DNA. In this sample the table shows roughly 100,000 clones, 87% of which occur a single time. The ten largest account for about 15% of the sample.

The germline V gene (reference sequence) supplies CDR1 SEHNR and CDR2 FQNEAQ. V ends up 5 bases short and J 6 bases short, with an unmatched junction base count of 14. From its cysteine to its phenylalanine, the CDR3 spans 18 amino acids. Only the CDR3 portion is preserved as DNA: 54 bases, with reading frame beginning at the first base. The sample belongs to a study of blood T cell repertoires in COVID-19 (dated by TCRdb to 2020 to 2022). Study-wide context: Samples from collaborators originated in the United States, Italy and Spain and spanned both the acute and convalescent phases of COVID-19. The material from the prospective study consisted of cDNA or gDNA derived from T cells, B-cell-depleted T cells, or PBMCs. The dataset comprised deeply sampled blood TCRbeta repertoires from subjects exposed to, actively infected with, or recovered from COVID-19. The repertoires were made available in a free public database intended to serve as a resource for research on the immune response to SARS-CoV-2. The samples were drawn from two sources: the first 160 participants of the ongoing ImmuneRACE study, and 1,200 or so subjects contributed by 6 global collaborators. A de-identified subject ID, COVID-19 status, age in years and sex were almost always included in the sample metadata. Where HLA class I and class II types were available, the types were taken from metadata supplied by the sample provider, not from assay-based typing.

Summary of the overall study and its limitations: Clinical and demographic metadata were provided uncurated, with the amount varying by source and participant.

Each collaborating institution followed its own protocols to collect whole blood in K2EDTA tubes. For TCRbeta analysis, collaborators shipped samples as frozen whole blood, isolated PBMCs, or DNA extracted from either of those sample types. The sequenced sample consisted of peripheral blood. The chain links TRBV7-9 with TRBJ2-1, and TRBD2 aligns with 12 junction nucleotides. This clonotype originated in a man aged 50-59 years with acute or convalescent COVID-19. The CDR3: CASSPVDRRLAGANEQFF. The nucleotides read TGTGCCAGCAGCCCTGTCGATCGACGACTAGCGGGAGCCAATGAGCAGTTCTTC.